This is a list of T cell receptor beta chains from one sample in a study of blood T cell repertoires in COVID-19. Sequencing was performed with immunoSEQ multiplex PCR; in TCRdb, only in-frame clones are kept and a portion is missing. The sample holds approximately 210,000 clones, roughly 82% seen once. The sequenced material came from peripheral blood. The receptors stem from a woman in her thirties or forties with acute or convalescent COVID-19. Both conserved end residues are part of each CDR3. Each record gives: D gene, clone size, J gene, V gene, CDR3 DNA, CDR3 protein. The D gene is left open where the match is weak. Some rows have no size entry. The others give once, few or many, or a class for an expanded clone.

TRBD1	NA	TRBJ1-2	TRBV24-1	TGTGCCACCAGTCGCACAGGGGCCAGTGGCTACACCTTC	CATSRTGASGYTF
NA	NA	TRBJ1-5	TRBV4-1	TGCGCCAGCAGCCTTAATCGGGGTAGCAATCAGCCCCAGCATTTT	CASSLNRGSNQPQHF
TRBD2	NA	TRBJ2-3	TRBV5-6	TGTGCCAGCAGCCTAAGCCGGGACTACAAGGATACGCAGTATTTT	CASSLSRDYKDTQYF
NA	NA	TRBJ2-1	TRBV27	TGTGCCAGCAGTCACTTGGACAGCTCCTACAATGAGCAGTTCTTC	CASSHLDSSYNEQFF
NA	NA	TRBJ1-1	TRBV9	TGTGCCAGCATCGGCACAGGGCTGAACACTGAAGCTTTCTTT	CASIGTGLNTEAFF
TRBD1	NA	TRBJ1-5	TRBV30	TGTGCCTGGAGTGGACAGACAGGGGGATCGGGTCAGCCCCAGCATTTT	CAWSGQTGGSGQPQHF
NA	NA	TRBJ1-1	TRBV3-1/TRBV3-2	TGTGCCAGCAGCCAAGTCTTATACACTGAAGCTTTCTTT	CASSQVLYTEAFF
TRBD1	once	TRBJ1-2	TRBV3-1/TRBV3-2	TGTGCCAGCAGCCAAGTGGCAGGGGGCTTTGGCTACACCTTC	CASSQVAGGFGYTF
NA	once	TRBJ2-5	TRBV4-3	TGCGCCAGCAGCCAAGATCTAAGGGGAGGAGGGGAGACCCAGTACTTC	CASSQDLRGGGETQYF
TRBD1	NA	TRBJ1-1	TRBV19	TGTGCCAGTAGTATATCAGGGGGCGCGTCCGGGGGAGCTTTCTTT	CASSISGGASGGAFF
NA	NA	TRBJ2-2	TRBV9	TGTGCCAGCAGCGTAGAGGCGGACAGAATATCCCTCTCCGGGGAGCTGTTTTTT	CASSVEADRISLSGELFF
NA	NA	TRBJ2-2	TRBV6-2/TRBV6-3	TGTGCCAGCAGTTACTCGGCCATTATTCGGGAGCTGTTTTTT	CASSYSAIIRELFF
TRBD1	NA	TRBJ1-2	TRBV15	TGTGCCACCAGCTTAACCGGGTATGCAGGGGGCGACGGCTACACCTTC	CATSLTGYAGGDGYTF
NA	NA	TRBJ1-1	TRBV18	TGTGCCAGCTCACCAACTCCTTACCTGGTCGACACTGAAGCTTTCTTT	CASSPTPYLVDTEAFF
TRBD1	NA	TRBJ2-7	TRBV10-3	TGTGCCATAGCCGGGACAGGGTCCTACGAGCAGTACTTC	CAIAGTGSYEQYF
TRBD2	few	TRBJ2-7	TRBV10-1	TGCGCCAGCAGTGATAGCGGGACCTGGGACGAGCAGTACTTC	CASSDSGTWDEQYF
TRBD2	NA	TRBJ2-3	TRBV5-1	TGCGCCAGCAGCCCGGGGGGGGATACGCAGTATTTT	CASSPGGDTQYF
NA	NA	TRBJ2-7	TRBV7-2	TGTGCCAGCAGCTTATCTCCTAGCTCCTACGAGCAGTACTTC	CASSLSPSSYEQYF
TRBD2	NA	TRBJ2-7	TRBV6-5	TGTGCCAGCAGCTGGAGCGGGGGGGCCTACGAGCAGTACTTC	CASSWSGGAYEQYF
NA	NA	TRBJ1-3	TRBV2	TGTGCCAGCAGTGCCGCAGACAGTGGTAGTGCAAACACCATATATTTT	CASSAADSGSANTIYF
TRBD2	NA	TRBJ2-1	TRBV19	TGTGCCAGTAGTATAGACCCGACTAGCGGGAGAGAGCAGTTCTTC	CASSIDPTSGREQFF
TRBD1	NA	TRBJ1-2	TRBV25-1	TGTGCCAGCAGTGGGACAGGGTCTAACTATGGCTACACCTTC	CASSGTGSNYGYTF
TRBD2	NA	TRBJ2-5	TRBV7-9	TGTGCCAGCAGCTTAATGCTAGCGGGGGAAGAGACCCAGTACTTC	CASSLMLAGEETQYF
NA	NA	TRBJ2-7	TRBV21-1	TGTGCCAGCAGCAAAAGGGGAGGGGGGTCGGAGACCTACGAGCAGTACTTC	CASSKRGGGSETYEQYF
TRBD1	NA	TRBJ1-4	TRBV19	TGTGCCAGTAGTATGGGGGGACAGTTAAATGAAAAACTGTTTTTT	CASSMGGQLNEKLFF
TRBD2	NA	TRBJ2-2	TRBV29-1	TGCAGCGCTAACGGGGGGGAGGCCGGGGAGCTGTTTTTT	CSANGGEAGELFF
NA	few	TRBJ2-6	TRBV9	TGTGCCAGCAGCGTGGGTAGCGGCCGCTCTGGGGCCAACGTCCTGACTTTC	CASSVGSGRSGANVLTF
TRBD1	few	TRBJ2-5	TRBV7-3	TGTGCCAGCAGCTTTTCCCCCGCGACAGGGATGGAGACCCAGTACTTC	CASSFSPATGMETQYF
NA	NA	TRBJ1-1	TRBV3-1/TRBV3-2	TGTGCCAGCAGCCAAGACGGGTCATACACTGAAGCTTTCTTT	CASSQDGSYTEAFF
TRBD2	NA	TRBJ2-7	TRBV4-1	TGCGCCAGCAGCCCTGGAAATCTAGCGGGAGTACTCGAGCAGTACTTC	CASSPGNLAGVLEQYF
TRBD1	NA	TRBJ1-1	TRBV13	TGTGCCAGCAGCTTGGCCACTCAGGGGGCTACTGAAGCTTTCTTT	CASSLATQGATEAFF
NA	NA	TRBJ2-1	TRBV11-3	TGTGCCAGCAGCTTCACAGGGAGTGGCAATGAGCAGTTCTTC	CASSFTGSGNEQFF
NA	NA	TRBJ2-1	TRBV7-9	TGTGCCAGCAGCTTAGAGGGGTACGCCTACTACAATGAGCAGTTCTTC	CASSLEGYAYYNEQFF
NA	NA	TRBJ2-7	TRBV10-3	TGTGCCATCAGTGAGACTGGACAAACCGCCTACGAGCAGTACTTC	CAISETGQTAYEQYF
TRBD1	NA	TRBJ1-4	TRBV6-6	TGTGCCAGCAGTTACGGGACAGGGGGCTTCGAAAAACTGTTTTTT	CASSYGTGGFEKLFF
TRBD2	NA	TRBJ2-1	TRBV11-1	TGTGCCAGCAGCTGGTCGCCGGGAGGGCAGTTCTTC	CASSWSPGGQFF
TRBD1	NA	TRBJ1-2	TRBV4-1	TGCGCCAGCAGCCAAGTCGGCCTCCGGGACAGGGGACTGAGGCCCGATGGCTACACCTTC	CASSQVGLRDRGLRPDGYTF
TRBD2	NA	TRBJ2-7	TRBV5-1	TGCGCCAGCAGAGCGGGACTAGCGGGAGTACCCTCCTACGAGCAGTACTTC	CASRAGLAGVPSYEQYF
TRBD1	NA	TRBJ2-2	TRBV7-2	TGTGCCAGCAGCAGCCGGGACAGGGGCACCGGGGAGCTGTTTTTT	CASSSRDRGTGELFF
NA	NA	TRBJ2-7	TRBV29-1	TGCAGCGTTGTAGGAGACCCACCTTACGAGCAGTACTTC	CSVVGDPPYEQYF
NA	NA	TRBJ1-5	TRBV18	TGTGCCAGCTCACGTTCACTTAGCAATCAGCCCCAGCATTTT	CASSRSLSNQPQHF
TRBD2	once	TRBJ2-7	TRBV27	TGTGCCAGCAGCGCCGGGACTAGCGGGTACTACGAGCAGTACTTC	CASSAGTSGYYEQYF
TRBD1	NA	TRBJ1-1	TRBV27	TGTGCCAGCAGTTTAGCGGGGACAGGGGCTGAAGCTTTCTTT	CASSLAGTGAEAFF
NA	few	TRBJ2-7	TRBV4-1	TGCGCCAGCAGCCCCCTAGGACTTTTTCATTACGAGCAGTACTTC	CASSPLGLFHYEQYF